Reported below is one TCR beta chain. Its antigen is not known. This sample is part of a study of cytomegalovirus exposure and HLA in healthy donors. General study findings and limits: TCR beta sequences reportedly predicted most subjects' HLA-A and HLA-B alleles accurately. The authors excluded some V segments, including TRBV6-2 and TRBV6-3, as indistinguishable. In a later analysis, at a false discovery rate of 0.05, 17,000 or so TCR beta sequences matched HLA alleles.

In the PCR, 60 Vbeta and 13 Jbeta primers were used. Repertoires were generated with immunoSEQ multiplex PCR, while TCRdb's copy carries only in-frame clones and drops some. This table holds over 30,000 clones, 65% to 75% found once. Germline V gene sequence: CDR1 MDHEN, CDR2 SYDVKM. The CDR3 covers 17 residues. Losses at the gene ends were 5 bases for V and 4 bases for J; bases not matched to a gene: 11. Sequenced: PBMCs. This TCR was sampled from a middle-aged man in good health and CMV-seropositive. The chain has TRBV28 and TRBJ1-3; 10 positions match TRBD1. This chain's CDR3 is CASSETGTGERGNTIYF. In DNA, the CDR3 is TGTGCCAGCAGTGAGACCGGGACAGGGGAAAGGGGAAACACCATATATTTT. Variable domain in full (rest from reference TRBV28 and TRBJ1-3): DVKVTQSSRYLVKRTGEKVFLECVQDMDHENMFWYRQDPGLGLRLIYFSYDVKMKEKGDIPEGYSVSREKKERFSLILESASTNQTSMYLCASSETGTGERGNTIYFGEGSWLTVV.